A single sample is the source of the 28 T cell receptor beta chains below, sequenced in a study of cytomegalovirus exposure and HLA in healthy donors. The PCR ran on 60 Vbeta and 13 Jbeta primers. Generated by immunoSEQ multiplex PCR, the TCRdb table keeps only in-frame clones and is missing some. The table has roughly 200,000 clones, around 76% seen once. The sequencing sample was made of PBMCs. The source is a man aged 25-45 years in good health and CMV-seronegative.

This chain links TRBV11-3 with TRBJ1-3; 10 nucleotides line up with TRBD1. Germline CDR1 reads SGHNT; CDR2 reads YENEEA. V lost 3 bases to trimming and J lost 0 bases; unmatched junction nucleotides: 2. CDR3 length equals 16 residues. The CDR3 protein is CASSLGQGSSGNTIYF. In DNA, the CDR3 is TGTGCCAGCAGCTTGGGACAGGGGAGCTCTGGAAACACCATATATTTT.

This clone was picked up a small number of times. V gene TRBV19 combines with J gene TRBJ2-2, with 12 bases identical to TRBD2. Germline CDR1 and CDR2: LNHDA and SQIVND (reference sequence). The CDR3 totals 17 residues. The trim removed 5 bases at V and 3 bases at J, leaving 7 bases unmatched. The CDR3 reads CASSPSGRAADTGELFF. CDR3 nucleotides: TGTGCCAGTAGTCCTAGCGGGAGGGCCGCGGACACCGGGGAGCTGTTTTTT.

This CDR3 reads CASSGLRYPNTEAFF. CDR3 DNA: TGTGCCAGCAGTGGTCTCAGGTATCCTAACACTGAAGCTTTCTTT. The chain carries TRBV6-6 and TRBJ1-1; no firm D call. The germline V gene has CDR1 MNHNY and CDR2 SVGAGI (reference sequence). The CDR3 is 15 amino acids. Trimming left V 5 bases short and J 2 bases short, with 15 bases between.

The chain combines TRBV5-1 with TRBJ2-7; possibly TRBD2 for D (7 bases). Germline V CDR1 and CDR2: SGHRS, YFSETQ. V was trimmed by 6 bases and J by 0 bases, leaving 13 bases between them. The CDR3 contains 14 residues. CDR3 region: CASNWGGGSYEQYF. Here the CDR3 DNA reads TGCGCCAGCAACTGGGGAGGGGGCTCCTACGAGCAGTACTTC.

CDR3 residues: CAWSVTGWRTEAFF. The CDR3 nucleotides are TGTGCCTGGAGTGTAACGGGTTGGCGGACTGAAGCTTTCTTT. The rearrangement joins TRBV30 to TRBJ1-1; D gene uncertain. V was pared by 0 bases and J by 5 bases, with 13 bases between. The CDR3 runs to 14 residues. CDR1 and CDR2 (germline): GTSNPN, SVGIG (reference sequence).

The gene calls are TRBV7-9 and TRBJ2-5, with 11 bases matching TRBD1. Germline CDR1 reads SEHNR; CDR2 reads FQNEAQ (reference sequence). The CDR3 is 15 amino acids. V was pared by 2 bases and J by 4 bases, with 3 bases of the junction left unmatched. The CDR3 reads CASSLRTGGSETQYF. The CDR3, as DNA: TGTGCCAGCAGCTTAAGGACAGGGGGCTCAGAGACCCAGTACTTC.

The V and J genes are TRBV5-1 and TRBJ2-5; D not resolved. Germline V gives CDR1 SGHRS, CDR2 YFSETQ. CDR3 length: 13 residues. V gave up 0 bases and J gave up 0 bases, with 3 bases separating them. The CDR3 reads CASSLADQETQYF. The CDR3 DNA reads as TGCGCCAGCAGCTTGGCGGACCAAGAGACCCAGTACTTC.

The rearrangement joins TRBV5-1 to TRBJ2-7; 7 bases agree with TRBD2. In germline, CDR1 is SGHRS, CDR2 YFSETQ. This CDR3 spans 14 amino acids. The V segment lost 7 bases and the J segment 9 bases; nucleotides outside the gene matches: 16. CDR3 loop: CASGGAEGGLVQYF. For the CDR3, the DNA is TGCGCCAGCGGAGGGGCGGAGGGAGGACTAGTGCAGTACTTC. Full variable domain (remainder filled in from reference TRBV5-1 and TRBJ2-7): KAGVTQTPRYLIKTRGQQVTLSCSPISGHRSVSWYQQTPGQGLQFLFEYFSETQRNKGNFPGRFSGRQFSNSRSEMNVSTLELGDSALYLCASGGAEGGLVQYFGPGTRLTVT.

A few counts support this clone. This chain uses TRBV25-1 with TRBJ2-7, with 9 bases fitting TRBD1. Germline CDR1 is MGHDK and CDR2 is SYGVNS. This CDR3 has 13 amino acids. The V segment lost 6 bases and the J segment 3 bases; nucleotides outside the gene matches: 3. This chain's CDR3 is CASSGTGLYEQYF. The CDR3 region has the DNA TGTGCCAGCAGCGGGACAGGGCTCTACGAGCAGTACTTC.

This clone has a handful of counts. The V gene is TRBV5-6, the J gene TRBJ2-2; TRBD2 matches 10 bases. The CDR3 is made up of 16 amino acids. V trimming: 2 bases; J trimming: 7 bases; junction bases outside the gene matches: 8. Germline CDR1 and CDR2: SGHDT and YYEEEE. In nucleotides, the CDR3 is TGTGCCAGCAGCTTCCTAGCGGGAGCTCATGACGGGGAGCTGTTTTTT. Residues: CASSFLAGAHDGELFF.

This chain links TRBV15 with TRBJ2-1; D gene unclear. The germline CDR1 and CDR2 sequences are LNHNV and YYDKDF (reference sequence). The CDR3 has 15 residues. V was shortened by 4 bases and J by 3 bases, with 13 bases between the two germline ends. CDR3 sequence reads: CATSIPPANYNEQFF. Written as DNA, the CDR3 is TGTGCCACCAGCATTCCTCCAGCGAACTACAATGAGCAGTTCTTC.

The chain recombines TRBV6-1 with TRBJ1-2, with 11 bases lining up with TRBD1. Unmatched junction bases numbered 5, after V lost 6 bases and J lost 8 bases. The germline V gene has CDR1 MNHNS and CDR2 SASEGT. The CDR3 spans 13 residues. CDR3 amino acids: CASRGQGAHGYTF. CDR3 bases: TGTGCCAGCAGAGGACAGGGGGCACACGGCTACACCTTC.

The chain is built from TRBV6-1 and TRBJ2-7, with TRBD1 identical over 8 bases. The germline V gene encodes CDR1 MNHNS and CDR2 SASEGT. V lost 6 bases, J lost 2 bases, and 6 bases stayed unmatched. The CDR3 contains 14 residues. CDR3 loop: CASSGTGVTYEQYF. The CDR3 bases are TGTGCCAGCAGCGGGACAGGTGTTACCTACGAGCAGTACTTC.

The CDR3 region is CAIRRANTEAFF. The DNA for the CDR3 is TGTGCCATCCGCAGGGCGAACACTGAAGCTTTCTTT. The chain joins TRBV10-3 to TRBJ1-1; possible D gene TRBD1, 5 bases. Germline loops: CDR1 ENHRY, CDR2 SYGVKD. The CDR3 is 12 amino acids. V gave up 8 bases and J gave up 1 base, with 8 bases separating them.

The chain is built from TRBV5-1 and TRBJ1-2; the D gene is possibly TRBD1 (5 bases). The CDR3 sequence is 15 residues long. Germline V gene lookup returns CDR1 SGHRS and CDR2 YFSETQ. Deletions cut 0 bases from V and 6 bases from J, with 15 bases between. For the CDR3, the DNA is TGCGCCAGCAGCTTGGTCTATCCGGGGGAAGATGGCTACACCTTC. This codes for CASSLVYPGEDGYTF.

This chain joins TRBV9 and TRBJ2-7; 11 nucleotides line up with TRBD2. The V and J ends lost 3 bases and 2 bases, in that order; junction bases with no gene match: 4. The CDR3 totals 15 residues. Germline CDR1 reads SGDLS; CDR2 reads YYNGEE. CDR3 sequence: CASSEGLAVTYEQYF. CDR3 sequence (DNA): TGTGCCAGCAGCGAGGGACTAGCGGTGACCTACGAGCAGTACTTC.

V usage is TRBV2 and J usage is TRBJ2-4; 8 positions agree with TRBD2. The CDR3 spans 10 residues. CDR1 and CDR2 from the germline V gene are SNHLY and FYNNEI. The V gene end was trimmed by 7 bases and the J gene end by 14 bases; junction bases not matched to a gene: 4. For the CDR3, the DNA is TGTGCCAGCATGGGACTAGATAAGTACTTC. Translated: CASMGLDKYF.

This chain joins TRBV6-1 and TRBJ1-2; perhaps TRBD1 as D (5 bases). Trimming pared 9 bases from V and 8 bases from J, leaving 19 bases between. The CDR3 loop spans 13 amino acids. CDR1 MNHNS and CDR2 SASEGT come from the germline V gene. CDR3 region: CASYGLGRAGYTF. As DNA, the CDR3 is TGTGCCAGTTACGGGCTGGGCAGGGCCGGCTACACCTTC.

V usage is TRBV18 and J usage is TRBJ2-7; TRBD1 matches 8 bases. V gave up 4 bases and J gave up 0 bases; unmatched junction bases: 5. The CDR3 totals 15 residues. The germline V gene has CDR1 KGHSH and CDR2 LQKENI. In nucleotides, the CDR3 is TGTGCCAGCTCACTCTCAGGGGGCGCCTCCTACGAGCAGTACTTC. This codes for CASSLSGGASYEQYF.

The chain is built from TRBV4-2 and TRBJ1-3; D ambiguous. The V gene lost 0 bases and the J gene lost 0 bases, with 12 bases spanning the gap. CDR1 is LGHNA, CDR2 YNFKEQ, per germline. This CDR3 is built from 17 residues. The CDR3 loop is CASSQDIPTSSGNTIYF. The CDR3, as DNA: TGTGCCAGCAGCCAAGACATTCCCACCAGCTCTGGAAACACCATATATTTT.

This sequence joins TRBV19 and TRBJ2-1; 7 bases agree with TRBD1. V was pared by 9 bases and J by 4 bases, with 9 bases of the junction left unmatched. In germline, CDR1 is LNHDA, CDR2 SQIVND (reference sequence). The CDR3 extends over 14 amino acids. CDR3 DNA sequence: TGTGCCAGCACTACTTCAGGGGGTTACAATGAGCAGTTCTTC. Translation gives CASTTSGGYNEQFF.

The rearrangement links TRBV25-1 to TRBJ2-1; tentative D call: TRBD1 (6 bases). This CDR3 is built from 14 residues. Looked up from germline, CDR1 is MGHDK and CDR2 is SYGVNS. Deletions cut 8 bases from V and 0 bases from J, with 11 bases between. The CDR3 DNA follows: TGTGCCAGCCGAGGGGACACCTCCTACAATGAGCAGTTCTTC. It specifies CASRGDTSYNEQFF.

The rearrangement links TRBV28 to TRBJ1-1; D is uncertain. V was cut by 1 base and J by 5 bases, with 20 bases left in between. Germline CDR1 is MDHEN and CDR2 is SYDVKM. The CDR3 contains 17 residues. The chain's CDR3 is CASSLLGEEARKTEAFF. Here the CDR3 DNA reads TGTGCCAGCAGTTTATTGGGAGAAGAGGCACGAAAAACTGAAGCTTTCTTT.

The DNA of the CDR3 is TGTGCCAGCAGCTTAGTGTCTAGCGGGAGGGTCGTCGAGCAGTTCTTC. Translated, it gives CASSLVSSGRVVEQFF. The genes are TRBV7-6 and TRBJ2-1, with 12 positions matching TRBD2. Trimming cost V 1 base and J 10 bases; bases outside gene matches: 8. The CDR3 is 16 residues long. Germline V gene data show CDR1 as SGHVS and CDR2 as FNYEAQ.

This clone was recorded a few times. The CDR3 coding sequence is TGTGCCAGCAGCCCGGGGACAGGAGACCCCGGGGAGCTGTTTTTT. Encoded protein: CASSPGTGDPGELFF. This rearrangement joins TRBV5-4 to TRBJ2-2; TRBD1 matches 8 bases. From germline, CDR1 is SGHNT and CDR2 YYREEE (reference sequence). This CDR3 has 15 residues. The J segment lost 6 bases and the V segment lost 4 bases, leaving 8 bases of the junction unmatched. Based on the CDR3 plus reference TRBV5-4 and TRBJ2-2, the full variable domain is ETGVTQSPTHLIKTRGQQVTLRCSSQSGHNTVSWYQQALGQGPQFIFQYYREEENGRGNFPPRFSGLQFPNYSSELNVNALELDDSALYLCASSPGTGDPGELFFGEGSRLTVL.

This chain uses TRBV7-9 with TRBJ1-4; tentatively, D is TRBD1 (6 bases). V was cut by 11 bases and J by 4 bases, with 17 bases left in between. The germline CDR1 and CDR2 sequences are SEHNR and FQNEAQ (reference sequence). The CDR3 consists of 14 residues. This CDR3 reads CALHEARGNEKLFF. DNA for the CDR3: TGTGCCCTTCACGAGGCCAGGGGTAATGAAAAACTGTTTTTT.

The CDR3: CASSPGQGASYGYTF. DNA for the CDR3: TGTGCCAGCAGCCCGGGACAGGGGGCCAGCTATGGCTACACCTTC. This rearrangement joins TRBV7-2 to TRBJ1-2; TRBD1 matches at 12 bases. Germline CDR1 is SGHTA and CDR2 is FQGNSA. This CDR3 comprises 15 residues. J was trimmed by 4 bases and V by 5 bases; bases with no gene match: 5.

This chain links TRBV18 with TRBJ1-5; 8 positions agree with TRBD1. V trimming: 3 bases; J trimming: 6 bases; junction bases outside the gene matches: 4. Germline V CDR1 and CDR2: KGHSH, LQKENI. The CDR3 has 14 amino acids. CDR3 in amino acids: CASSPDRGGQPQHF. The CDR3 DNA follows: TGTGCCAGCTCACCCGACAGGGGCGGTCAGCCCCAGCATTTT. The full variable domain, in which reference TRBV18 and TRBJ1-5 provide the parts outside the CDR3, is NAGVMQNPRHLVRRRGQEARLRCSPMKGHSHVYWYRQLPEEGLKFMVYLQKENIIDESGMPKERFSAEFPKEGPSILRIQQVVRGDSAAYFCASSPDRGGQPQHFGDGTRLSIL.